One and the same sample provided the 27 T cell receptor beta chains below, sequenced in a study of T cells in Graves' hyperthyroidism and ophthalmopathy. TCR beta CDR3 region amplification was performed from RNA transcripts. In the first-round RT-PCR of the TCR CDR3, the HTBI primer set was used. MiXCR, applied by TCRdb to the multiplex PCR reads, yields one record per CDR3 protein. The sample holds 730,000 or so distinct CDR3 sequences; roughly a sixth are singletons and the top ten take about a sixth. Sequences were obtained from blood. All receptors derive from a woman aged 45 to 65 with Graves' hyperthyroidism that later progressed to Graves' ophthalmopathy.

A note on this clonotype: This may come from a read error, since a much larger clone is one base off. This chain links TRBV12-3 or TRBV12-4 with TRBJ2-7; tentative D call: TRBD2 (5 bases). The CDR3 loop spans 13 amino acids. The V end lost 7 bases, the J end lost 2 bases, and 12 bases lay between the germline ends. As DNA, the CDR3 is TGTGCCAGCAACTACCCCGGGACCTACGAGCAGTACTTC. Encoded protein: CASNYPGTYEQYF.

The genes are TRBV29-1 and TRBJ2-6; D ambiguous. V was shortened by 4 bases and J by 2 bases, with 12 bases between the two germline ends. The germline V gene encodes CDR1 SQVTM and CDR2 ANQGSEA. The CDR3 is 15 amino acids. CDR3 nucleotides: TGCAGCGTTGCAATGGCAGGAACTGGGGCCAACGTCCTGACTTTC. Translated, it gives CSVAMAGTGANVLTF.

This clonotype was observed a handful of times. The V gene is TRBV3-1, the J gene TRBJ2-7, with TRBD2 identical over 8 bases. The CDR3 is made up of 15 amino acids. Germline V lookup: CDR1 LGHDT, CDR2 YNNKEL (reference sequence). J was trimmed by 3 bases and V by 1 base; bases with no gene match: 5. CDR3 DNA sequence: TGTGCCAGCAGCCAAGGCCGGGGGGGAATCTACGAGCAGTACTTC. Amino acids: CASSQGRGGIYEQYF.

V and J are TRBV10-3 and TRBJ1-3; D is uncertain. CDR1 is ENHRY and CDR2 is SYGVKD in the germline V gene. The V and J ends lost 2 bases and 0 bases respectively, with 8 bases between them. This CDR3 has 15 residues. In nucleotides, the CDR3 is TGTGCCATCAGTGAGGGGCCTACCTCTGGAAACACCATATATTTT. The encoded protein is CAISEGPTSGNTIYF.

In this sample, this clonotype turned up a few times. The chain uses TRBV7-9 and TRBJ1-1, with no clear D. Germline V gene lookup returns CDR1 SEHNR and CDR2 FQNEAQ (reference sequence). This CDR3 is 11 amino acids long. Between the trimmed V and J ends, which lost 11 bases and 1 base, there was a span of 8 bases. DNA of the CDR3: TGTGCCGGCCCTCCGAACACTGAAGCTTTCTTT. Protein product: CAGPPNTEAFF.

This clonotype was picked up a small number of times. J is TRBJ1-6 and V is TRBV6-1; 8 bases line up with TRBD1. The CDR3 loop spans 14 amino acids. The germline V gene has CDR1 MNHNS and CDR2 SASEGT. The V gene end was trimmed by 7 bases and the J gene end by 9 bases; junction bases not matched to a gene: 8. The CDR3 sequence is CASTWTGKGSPLHF. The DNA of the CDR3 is TGTGCCAGCACCTGGACAGGGAAGGGTTCACCCCTCCACTTT.

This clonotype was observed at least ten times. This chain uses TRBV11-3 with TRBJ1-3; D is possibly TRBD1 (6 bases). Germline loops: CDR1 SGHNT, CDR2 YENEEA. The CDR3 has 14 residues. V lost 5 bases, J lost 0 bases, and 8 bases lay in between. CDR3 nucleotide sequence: TGTGCCAGCAGCGACAGGAGCTCTGGAAACACCATATATTTT. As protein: CASSDRSSGNTIYF. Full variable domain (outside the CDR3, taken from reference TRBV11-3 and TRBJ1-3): EAGVVQSPRYKIIEKKQPVAFWCNPISGHNTLYWYLQNLGQGPELLIRYENEEAVDDSQLPKDRFSAERLKGVDSTLKIQPAELGDSAVYLCASSDRSSGNTIYFGEGSWLTVV.

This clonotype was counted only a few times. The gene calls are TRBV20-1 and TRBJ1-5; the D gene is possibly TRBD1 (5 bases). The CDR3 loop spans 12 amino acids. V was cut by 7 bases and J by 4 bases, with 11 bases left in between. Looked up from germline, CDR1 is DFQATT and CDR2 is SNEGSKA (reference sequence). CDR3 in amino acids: CSVSGGNQPQHF. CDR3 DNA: TGCAGTGTATCGGGGGGAAATCAGCCCCAGCATTTT.

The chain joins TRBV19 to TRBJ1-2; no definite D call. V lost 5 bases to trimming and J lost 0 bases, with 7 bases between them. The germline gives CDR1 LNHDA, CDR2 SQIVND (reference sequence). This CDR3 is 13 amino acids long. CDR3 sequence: CASSGRANYGYTF. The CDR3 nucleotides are TGTGCCAGTAGTGGAAGAGCTAACTATGGCTACACCTTC.

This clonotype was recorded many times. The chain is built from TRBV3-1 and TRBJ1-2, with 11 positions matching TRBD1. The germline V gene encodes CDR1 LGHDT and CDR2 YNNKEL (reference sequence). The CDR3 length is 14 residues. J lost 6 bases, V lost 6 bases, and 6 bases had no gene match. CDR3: CASRGDRGRDGYTF. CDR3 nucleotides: TGTGCCAGCAGAGGGGACAGGGGGAGAGATGGCTACACCTTC.

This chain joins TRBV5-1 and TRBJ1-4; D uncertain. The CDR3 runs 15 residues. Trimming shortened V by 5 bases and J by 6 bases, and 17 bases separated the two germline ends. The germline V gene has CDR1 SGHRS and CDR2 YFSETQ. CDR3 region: CASRYEGGSDEKLFF. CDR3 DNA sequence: TGCGCCAGCAGGTATGAGGGAGGATCCGATGAAAAACTGTTTTTT.

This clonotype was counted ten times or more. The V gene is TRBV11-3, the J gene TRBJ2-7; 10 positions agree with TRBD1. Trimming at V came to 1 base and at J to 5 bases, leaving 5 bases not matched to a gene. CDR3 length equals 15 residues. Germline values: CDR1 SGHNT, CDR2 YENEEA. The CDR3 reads CASSLGGQGVHEQYF. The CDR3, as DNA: TGTGCCAGCAGCTTAGGAGGACAGGGGGTCCACGAGCAGTACTTC.

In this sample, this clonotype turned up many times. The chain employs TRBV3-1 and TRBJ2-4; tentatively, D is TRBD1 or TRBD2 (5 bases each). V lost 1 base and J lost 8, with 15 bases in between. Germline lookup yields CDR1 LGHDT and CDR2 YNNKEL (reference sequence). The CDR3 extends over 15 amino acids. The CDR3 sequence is CASSQGGVALYIQYF. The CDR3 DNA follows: TGTGCCAGCAGCCAAGGAGGGGTCGCACTGTACATTCAGTACTTC.

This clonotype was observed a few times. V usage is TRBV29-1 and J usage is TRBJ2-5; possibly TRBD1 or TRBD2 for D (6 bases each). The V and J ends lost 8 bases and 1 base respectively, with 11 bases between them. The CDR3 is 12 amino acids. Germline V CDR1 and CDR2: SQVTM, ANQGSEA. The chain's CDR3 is CSIGGSQETQYF. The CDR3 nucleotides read TGCAGCATAGGGGGGTCCCAAGAGACCCAGTACTTC.

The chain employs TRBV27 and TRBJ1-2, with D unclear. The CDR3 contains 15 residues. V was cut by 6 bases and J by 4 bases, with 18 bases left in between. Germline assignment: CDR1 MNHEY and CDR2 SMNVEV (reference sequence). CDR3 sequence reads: CASSPLKTDLYGYTF. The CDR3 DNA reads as TGTGCCAGCAGCCCCCTTAAGACGGATCTCTATGGCTACACCTTC.

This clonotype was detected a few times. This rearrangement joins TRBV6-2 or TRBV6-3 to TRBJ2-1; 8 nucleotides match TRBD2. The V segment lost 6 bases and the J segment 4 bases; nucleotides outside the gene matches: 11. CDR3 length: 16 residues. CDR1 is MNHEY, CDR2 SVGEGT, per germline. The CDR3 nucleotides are TGTGCCAGCAGCTCGGGAGGGACTTACCGTTACAATGAGCAGTTCTTC. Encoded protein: CASSSGGTYRYNEQFF.

CDR3 DNA: TGTGCCAGCAGCTTAGAATTCGGCAGGGCCCTCTCCTACGAGCAGTACTTC. Amino acid sequence: CASSLEFGRALSYEQYF. The chain couples TRBV7-6 to TRBJ2-7; maybe TRBD1 (5 bases). Trimming left V 1 base short and J 0 bases short, with 16 bases between. This CDR3 region has 17 residues. Germline V gene lookup returns CDR1 SGHVS and CDR2 FNYEAQ.

CDR3 DNA sequence: TGTGCCAGCAGTTCACAACTGACTAGCGGGGGGTCGAACACCGGGGAGCTGTTTTTT. Amino acids: CASSSQLTSGGSNTGELFF. The chain employs TRBV27 and TRBJ2-2; 13 nucleotides line up with TRBD2. The CDR3 is 19 amino acids. Germline lookup yields CDR1 MNHEY and CDR2 SMNVEV (reference sequence). The V gene end was trimmed by 4 bases and the J gene end by 0 bases; junction bases not matched to a gene: 8.

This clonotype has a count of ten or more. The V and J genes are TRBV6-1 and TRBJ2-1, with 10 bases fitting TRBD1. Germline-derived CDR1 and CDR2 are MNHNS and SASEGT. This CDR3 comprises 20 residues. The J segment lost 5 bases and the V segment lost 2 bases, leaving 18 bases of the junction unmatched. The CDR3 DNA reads TGTGCCAGCAGTGAAAGCGGTCCCGGGACAGGGGTCCTCGTTGACAATGAGCAGTTCTTC. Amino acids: CASSESGPGTGVLVDNEQFF.

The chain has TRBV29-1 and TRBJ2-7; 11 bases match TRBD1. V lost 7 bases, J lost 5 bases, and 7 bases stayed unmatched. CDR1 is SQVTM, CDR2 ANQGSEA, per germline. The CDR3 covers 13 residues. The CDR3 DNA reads TGCAGCGCCATCGGGACAGGGGGTAACGAGCAGTACTTC. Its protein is CSAIGTGGNEQYF.

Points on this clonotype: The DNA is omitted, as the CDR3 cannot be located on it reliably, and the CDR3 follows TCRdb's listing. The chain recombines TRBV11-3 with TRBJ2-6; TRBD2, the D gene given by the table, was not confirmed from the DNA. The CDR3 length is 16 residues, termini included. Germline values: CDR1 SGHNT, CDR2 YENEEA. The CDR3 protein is CASSPSFGSGANVPTF.

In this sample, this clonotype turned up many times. CDR3 nucleotide sequence: TGTGCCAGCAGGGGACAGGGAGACACCGGGGAGCTGTTTTTT. Amino acids: CASRGQGDTGELFF. J is TRBJ2-2 and V is TRBV2; 9 bases are a match to TRBD1. CDR1 is SNHLY, CDR2 FYNNEI, per germline. The V segment lost 6 bases and the J segment 3 bases; nucleotides outside the gene matches: 2. The CDR3 loop spans 14 amino acids.

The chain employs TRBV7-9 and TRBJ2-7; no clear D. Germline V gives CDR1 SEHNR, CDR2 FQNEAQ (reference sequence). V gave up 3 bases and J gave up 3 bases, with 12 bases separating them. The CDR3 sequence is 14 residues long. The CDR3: CASSLAGTRYEQYF. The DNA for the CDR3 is TGTGCCAGCAGCTTGGCCGGCACCCGCTACGAGCAGTACTTC.

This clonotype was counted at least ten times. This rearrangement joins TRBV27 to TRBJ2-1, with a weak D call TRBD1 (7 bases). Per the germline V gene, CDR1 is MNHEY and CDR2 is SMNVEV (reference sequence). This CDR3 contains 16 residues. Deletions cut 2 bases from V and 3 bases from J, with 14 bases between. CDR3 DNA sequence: TGTGCCAGCAGTTTAACGGGGCAGGGGGGCTACAATGAGCAGTTCTTC. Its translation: CASSLTGQGGYNEQFF.

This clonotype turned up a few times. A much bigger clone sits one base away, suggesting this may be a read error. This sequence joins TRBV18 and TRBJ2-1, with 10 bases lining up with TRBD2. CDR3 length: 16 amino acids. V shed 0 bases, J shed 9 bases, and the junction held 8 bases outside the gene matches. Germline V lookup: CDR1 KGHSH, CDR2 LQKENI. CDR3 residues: CASSPPRLAGESEQFF. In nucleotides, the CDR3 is TGTGCCAGCTCACCACCGCGTCTAGCGGGGGAGAGTGAGCAGTTCTTC.

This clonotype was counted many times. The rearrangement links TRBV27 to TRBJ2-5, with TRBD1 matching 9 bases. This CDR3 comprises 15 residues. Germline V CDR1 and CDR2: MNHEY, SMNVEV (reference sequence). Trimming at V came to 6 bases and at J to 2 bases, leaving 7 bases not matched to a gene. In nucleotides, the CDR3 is TGTGCCAGCAGCTTGGACAGGGGCCAACAAGAGACCCAGTACTTC. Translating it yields CASSLDRGQQETQYF.

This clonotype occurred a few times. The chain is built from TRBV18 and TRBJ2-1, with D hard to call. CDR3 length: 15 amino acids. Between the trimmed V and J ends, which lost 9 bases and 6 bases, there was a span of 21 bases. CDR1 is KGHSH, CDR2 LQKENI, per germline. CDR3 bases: TGTGCCAGTCCAATCGAGAAGGACCTCATCAATGAGCAGTTCTTC. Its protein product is CASPIEKDLINEQFF.